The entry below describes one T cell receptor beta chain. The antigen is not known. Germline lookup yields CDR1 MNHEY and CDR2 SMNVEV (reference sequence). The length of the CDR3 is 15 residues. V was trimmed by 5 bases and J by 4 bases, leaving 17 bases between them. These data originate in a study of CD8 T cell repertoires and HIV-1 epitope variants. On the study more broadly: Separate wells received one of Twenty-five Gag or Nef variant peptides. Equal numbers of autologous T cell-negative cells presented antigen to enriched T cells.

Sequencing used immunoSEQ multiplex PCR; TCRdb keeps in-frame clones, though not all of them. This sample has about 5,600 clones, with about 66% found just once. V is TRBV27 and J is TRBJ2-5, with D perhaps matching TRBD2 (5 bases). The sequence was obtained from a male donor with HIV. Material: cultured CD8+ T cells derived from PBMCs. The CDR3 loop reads CASSVIPGWGETQYF. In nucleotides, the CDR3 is TGTGCCAGCAGTGTGATTCCGGGATGGGGAGAGACCCAGTACTTC.